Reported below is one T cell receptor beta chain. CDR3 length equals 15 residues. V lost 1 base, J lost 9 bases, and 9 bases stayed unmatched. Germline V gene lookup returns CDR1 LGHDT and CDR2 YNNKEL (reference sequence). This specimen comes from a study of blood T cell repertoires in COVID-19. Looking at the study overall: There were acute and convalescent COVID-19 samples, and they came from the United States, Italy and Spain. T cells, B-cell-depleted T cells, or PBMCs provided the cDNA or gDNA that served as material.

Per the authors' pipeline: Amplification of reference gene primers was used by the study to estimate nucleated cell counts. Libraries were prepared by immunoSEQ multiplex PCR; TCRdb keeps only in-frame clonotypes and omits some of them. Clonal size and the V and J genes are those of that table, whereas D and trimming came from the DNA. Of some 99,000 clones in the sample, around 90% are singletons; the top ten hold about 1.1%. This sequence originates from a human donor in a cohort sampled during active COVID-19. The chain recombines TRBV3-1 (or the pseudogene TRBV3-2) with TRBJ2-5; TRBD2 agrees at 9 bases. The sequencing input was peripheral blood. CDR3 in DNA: TGTGCCAGCAGCCAAGTGCGGGGGGGTGCCGGTCCCCAGTACTTC. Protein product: CASSQVRGGAGPQYF.